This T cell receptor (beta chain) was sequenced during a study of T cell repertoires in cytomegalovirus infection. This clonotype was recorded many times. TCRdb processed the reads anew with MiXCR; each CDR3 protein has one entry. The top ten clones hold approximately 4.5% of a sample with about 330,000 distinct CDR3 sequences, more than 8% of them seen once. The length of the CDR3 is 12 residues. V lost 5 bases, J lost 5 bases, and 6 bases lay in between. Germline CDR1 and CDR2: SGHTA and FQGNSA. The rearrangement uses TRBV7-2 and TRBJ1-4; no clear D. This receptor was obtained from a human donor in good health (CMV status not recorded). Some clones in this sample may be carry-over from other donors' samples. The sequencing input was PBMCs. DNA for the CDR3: TGTGCCAGCAGCCCCTCCAATGAAAAACTGTTTTTT. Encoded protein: CASSPSNEKLFF.